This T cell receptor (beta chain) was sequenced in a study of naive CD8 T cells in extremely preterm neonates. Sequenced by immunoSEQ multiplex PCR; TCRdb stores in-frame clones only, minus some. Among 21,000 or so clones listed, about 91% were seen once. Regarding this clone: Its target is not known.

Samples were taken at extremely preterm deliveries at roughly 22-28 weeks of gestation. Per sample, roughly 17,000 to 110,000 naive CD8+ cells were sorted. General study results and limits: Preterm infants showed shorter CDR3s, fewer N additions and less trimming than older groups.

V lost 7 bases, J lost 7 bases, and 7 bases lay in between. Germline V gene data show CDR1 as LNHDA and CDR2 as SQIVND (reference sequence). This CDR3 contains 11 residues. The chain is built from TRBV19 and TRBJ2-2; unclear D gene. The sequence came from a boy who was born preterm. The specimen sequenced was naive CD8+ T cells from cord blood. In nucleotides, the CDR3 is TGTGCCAGTACCTTGGGCGGGGAGCTGTTTTTT. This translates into CASTLGGELFF.